This TCR beta chain was documented in a study of beta chain features in type 1 diabetes. On the study more broadly: Patients did not differ from healthy donors in age, gender or cell yield. Cells sorted and examined across all samples totaled approximately 100,000,000.

Study results and caveats: Moderately but significantly shorter TCRB CDR3s were found in Type 1 diabetes patients in all four CD4+ subsets. Compared to healthy donors, patients appeared to have naive, central memory and Treg TCRB repertoires that were more alike.

This CDR3 has 13 residues. The germline CDR1 and CDR2 sequences are MNHNS and SASEGT. V lost 4 bases and J lost 2, with 8 bases in between. Concerning this clone: The antigen is undetermined.

Every isolated RNA sample was fully reverse transcribed, so sequencing captured expressed TCRB transcripts. This table comes from immunoSEQ multiplex PCR, and its TCRdb copy is limited to in-frame clones, with some not included. Found here are some 70,000 clones, roughly 49% of them singletons; the top ten hold around 0.7%. Every participating donor gave one draw, a heparinised blood sample averaging about 100 mL. The chain joins TRBV6-1 to TRBJ1-2; perhaps TRBD1 as D (6 bases). The material sequenced was central memory CD4+ T cells from blood. The origin of this receptor is a man aged 30 to 39 with type 1 diabetes. CDR3 residues: CASSATGNYGYTF. The CDR3 DNA sequence: TGTGCCAGCAGTGCGACAGGAAACTATGGCTACACCTTC.